Listed here is a single TCR beta chain. The antigen remains undetermined. This record belongs to a study of PD-L1 blockade in urothelial cancer. Study details: Males with urothelial cancer arising in the bladder constituted most of the 29 patients. Broader study findings: Durable benefit accompanied greater 3-week expansion of tumor-associated blood clones.

Synthetic TCR analog templates were added to each PCR reaction. The assay was immunoSEQ multiplex PCR, and TCRdb's table has in-frame clones only and misses some. The data contain roughly 40,000 clones, 81% of them seen just once; the ten biggest clones take up approximately 2.7%. J was trimmed by 6 bases and V by 10 bases; bases with no gene match: 8. There are 13 residues in the CDR3. Germline values: CDR1 MDHEN, CDR2 SYDVKM. This chain joins TRBV28 and TRBJ1-5; 8 positions match TRBD1. Sequences were derived from PBMCs, sampled around atezolizumab (anti-PD-L1) treatment. The TCR originated in a man aged 65 to 79 with urothelial cancer. The CDR3 nucleotides read TGTGCCATATCGGACAGGGCGGTTCAGCCCCAGCATTTT. Amino acid sequence: CAISDRAVQPQHF.